Listed here are 11 T cell receptor beta chains from one sample, sequenced in a study of regulatory T cells in long-lasting Graves disease. The time point is: persistent/refractory GD, antithyroid drugs over 5 years with positive TRAb. Following extraction of RNA from PBMCs, that RNA was used to make the TCR library. Arm-PCR of CDR3 regions and iRepertoire HTBI primers were the basis on which TCR beta libraries were built. Each CDR3 protein is one row after TCRdb ran MiXCR on the multiplex PCR reads. Found here are about 290,000 distinct CDR3 sequences, roughly a fifth of them singletons; the top ten hold 45% to 70%. The sequenced sample was peripheral blood mononuclear cells (PBMCs), obtained when the disease was refractory, from a patient treated with antithyroid drugs. The source is a female donor with Graves disease.

As to this clonotype: A read error may explain this, as a much larger clone is one base away. The rearrangement uses TRBV7-2 and TRBJ2-5, with D possibly TRBD1 on 5 matching bases. The germline CDR1 and CDR2 sequences are SGHTA and FQGNSA. The length of the CDR3 is 14 residues. CDR3 residues: CGSSQLGREGTQYF. The CDR3, as DNA: TGTGGCAGCAGCCAGCTTGGCAGGGAAGGGACCCAGTACTTC.

The chain couples TRBV18 to TRBJ2-3, with TRBD2 identical over 9 bases. V lost 3 bases to trimming and J lost 2 bases; unmatched junction nucleotides: 3. CDR1 KGHSH and CDR2 LQKENI come from the germline V gene. The CDR3 runs 15 residues. The CDR3 DNA is TGTGCCAGCTCACCCCTAGCGGGGACCACAGATACGCAGTATTTT. Translated, it gives CASSPLAGTTDTQYF.

Comments on this clonotype: This may be a read error, as it is one base from a much larger clone. The CDR3 region is CASSLGGAVTYEQYF. The CDR3 nucleotides read TGTGCCAGCAGTTTAGGCGGGGCTGTCACCTACGAGCAGTACTTC. The V gene is TRBV28, the J gene TRBJ2-7; tentative D call: TRBD2 (6 bases). The CDR3 sequence is 15 residues long. Trimming left V 2 bases short and J 2 bases short, with 13 bases between. In germline, CDR1 is MDHEN, CDR2 SYDVKM.

Only a few counts were recorded for this clonotype. The CDR3 here is CSASWTSQYEQYF. The CDR3 nucleotides are TGCAGTGCTAGTTGGACTAGTCAATACGAGCAGTACTTC. The rearrangement joins TRBV20-1 to TRBJ2-7; 7 bases map to TRBD2. V lost 3 bases, J lost 4 bases, and 6 bases stayed unmatched. Germline values: CDR1 DFQATT, CDR2 SNEGSKA (reference sequence). CDR3 length: 13 amino acids.

This clonotype appeared a few times. The chain recombines TRBV19 with TRBJ2-6; perhaps TRBD2 as D (6 bases). This CDR3 has 16 amino acids. CDR1 is LNHDA, CDR2 SQIVND, per germline (reference sequence). Trimming removed 6 bases from V and 0 bases from J, with 12 bases in between. DNA for the CDR3: TGTGCCAGTAGCCCGGGACTGAACTCTGGGGCCAACGTCCTGACTTTC. As protein: CASSPGLNSGANVLTF.

This chain links TRBV20-1 with TRBJ1-5; D call uncertain. V lost 2 bases, J lost 2 bases, and 13 bases lay in between. The CDR3 totals 15 residues. From germline, CDR1 is DFQATT and CDR2 SNEGSKA (reference sequence). CDR3 nucleotides: TGCAGTGCTAGAAAATTCCGTGGGGGCAATCAGCCCCAGCATTTT. Protein sequence: CSARKFRGGNQPQHF.

The sample holds many counts of this clonotype. The chain carries TRBV6-1 and TRBJ1-5; TRBD1 agrees at 7 bases. Germline-derived CDR1 and CDR2 are MNHNS and SASEGT. With 7 bases clipped from V and 6 bases from J, the junction kept 6 bases outside the gene matches. This CDR3 comprises 13 residues. CDR3 amino acids: CASTRDSGQPQHF. In DNA, the CDR3 is TGTGCCAGCACCCGGGACAGCGGTCAGCCCCAGCATTTT.

This clonotype has only a few counts. This chain links TRBV7-3 with TRBJ2-5; D is possibly TRBD1 or TRBD2 (6 bases each). This CDR3 spans 16 amino acids. V was pared by 6 bases and J by 4 bases, with 21 bases between. Germline CDR1 SGHTA, CDR2 FQGTGA. The CDR3 nucleotides are TGTGCCAGCAGTTCCCGAGGCAGGACAGCGGGAGAGACCCAGTACTTC. As protein: CASSSRGRTAGETQYF.

This clonotype was seen repeatedly, ten times or more. This chain uses TRBV7-2 with TRBJ2-5; D unresolved. With 4 bases removed from V and 5 bases from J, the gap between germline ends came to 11 bases. CDR3 length equals 13 residues. The germline gives CDR1 SGHTA, CDR2 FQGNSA. In nucleotides, the CDR3 is TGTGCCAGCAGCTCCCGGGCCGGGGAGACCCAGTACTTC. It yields the protein CASSSRAGETQYF.

The chain joins TRBV19 to TRBJ2-2; D gene uncertain. The CDR3 is made up of 18 amino acids. Trimming took 1 base from V and 2 from J, leaving 17 bases between them. Per the germline V gene, CDR1 is LNHDA and CDR2 is SQIVND (reference sequence). The CDR3, as DNA: TGTGCCAGTAGTATAGGGGCTCCAAAGGGCCTAAACACCGGGGAGCTGTTTTTT. Its translation is CASSIGAPKGLNTGELFF.

This chain uses TRBV7-3 with TRBJ1-1; no reliable D call. This CDR3 contains 15 residues. The ends were cut back, 0 bases at V and 2 bases at J, with 10 bases in the middle. Germline V lookup: CDR1 SGHTA, CDR2 FQGTGA. CDR3 nucleotides: TGTGCCAGCAGCTTAACCCCGCACCCCAACACTGAAGCTTTCTTT. Protein: CASSLTPHPNTEAFF. The full variable domain, in which reference TRBV7-3 and TRBJ1-1 provide the parts outside the CDR3, is GAGVSQTPSNKVTEKGKYVELRCDPISGHTALYWYRQSLGQGPEFLIYFQGTGAADDSGLPNDRFFAVRPEGSVSTLKIQRTERGDSAVYLCASSLTPHPNTEAFFGQGTRLTVV.